This T cell receptor beta chain was sequenced for a study of cytomegalovirus exposure and HLA in healthy donors. Notes on the study in general: Later analysis identified several of the most significant clusters that appeared linked to common viral pathogens. A later analysis found that most CMV-associated TCR beta chains appeared HLA-restricted. Cytomegalovirus-associated status was assigned to some 180 TCR beta chains.

13 Jbeta primers and 60 Vbeta primers were used for the PCR. Libraries were prepared by immunoSEQ multiplex PCR; TCRdb keeps only in-frame clonotypes and omits some of them. This table has about 160,000 clones, approximately 79% appearing once. This CDR3 is built from 12 residues. Between the trimmed V and J ends, which lost 7 bases and 1 base, there was a span of 4 bases. From germline, CDR1 is LNHDA and CDR2 SQIVND (reference sequence). Regarding this clone: Its antigen is undetermined.

The origin of this receptor is a man between 60 and 70 years old in good health and CMV-seronegative. The chain carries TRBV19 and TRBJ2-2, with D hard to call. Source material: PBMCs. The CDR3, as DNA: TGTGCCAGTAATCTGAACACCGGGGAGCTGTTTTTT. Translating gives CASNLNTGELFF. Combining the CDR3 with reference TRBV19 and TRBJ2-2 gives the whole variable domain DGGITQSPKYLFRKEGQNVTLSCEQNLNHDAMYWYRQDPGQGLRLIYYSQIVNDFQKGDIAEGYSVSREKKESFPLTVTSAQKNPTAFYLCASNLNTGELFFGEGSRLTVL.